Following are 2 T cell receptor beta chains from one sample sequenced in a study of blood T cell repertoires in COVID-19. Here immunoSEQ multiplex PCR was the method, and the copy in TCRdb shows in-frame clones only, minus some. The table shows 650,000 to 800,000 clones, with over 80% occurring only once. Material: peripheral blood. These receptors originate from a young woman with acute or convalescent COVID-19.

The chain joins TRBV5-1 to TRBJ2-5, with D unresolved. Germline V gene sequence: CDR1 SGHRS, CDR2 YFSETQ. The CDR3 extends over 13 amino acids. V lost 2 bases, J lost 0 bases, and 5 bases lay in between. CDR3 protein: CASSFRYQETQYF. The DNA for the CDR3 is TGCGCCAGCAGCTTTCGGTACCAAGAGACCCAGTACTTC. Combining the CDR3 with reference TRBV5-1 and TRBJ2-5 gives the whole variable domain KAGVTQTPRYLIKTRGQQVTLSCSPISGHRSVSWYQQTPGQGLQFLFEYFSETQRNKGNFPGRFSGRQFSNSRSEMNVSTLELGDSALYLCASSFRYQETQYFGPGTRLLVL.

The V call is TRBV2, the J call TRBJ2-7; weak D call: TRBD2 (5 bases). Germline CDR1 reads SNHLY; CDR2 reads FYNNEI. This CDR3 has 16 residues. V gave up 0 bases and J gave up 2 bases, with 14 bases separating them. This CDR3 reads CASSEAGEDLTYEQYF. The CDR3 DNA reads TGTGCCAGCAGTGAAGCGGGCGAGGACTTGACCTACGAGCAGTACTTC. Full variable domain (rest looked up from reference TRBV2 and TRBJ2-7): EPEVTQTPSHQVTQMGQEVILRCVPISNHLYFYWYRQILGQKVEFLVSFYNNEISEKSEIFDDQFSVERPDGSNFTLKIRSTKLEDSAMYFCASSEAGEDLTYEQYFGPGTRLTVT.